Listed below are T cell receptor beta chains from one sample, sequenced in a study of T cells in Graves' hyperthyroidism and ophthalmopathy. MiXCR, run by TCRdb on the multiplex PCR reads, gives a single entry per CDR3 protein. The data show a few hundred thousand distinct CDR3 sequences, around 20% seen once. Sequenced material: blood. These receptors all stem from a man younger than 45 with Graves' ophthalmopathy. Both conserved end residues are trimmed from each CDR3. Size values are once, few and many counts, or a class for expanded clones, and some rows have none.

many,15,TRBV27,ASSSTMGVGLNSPLH
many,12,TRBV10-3,AIRTEANTGELF
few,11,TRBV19,ASSPGTGNEQY
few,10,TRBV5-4,TSSPRMDEQF
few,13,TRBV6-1,ASSTQGTSTDTQY
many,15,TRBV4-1,ASSQSGTGISNQPQH
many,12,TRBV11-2,ASSLASGYNEQF
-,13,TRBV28,ASTTGGATNYGYT
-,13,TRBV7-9,ASSSSGRALNEQF
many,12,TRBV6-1,ASSTGTGFYGYT
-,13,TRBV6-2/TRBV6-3,ASSTPGHPAYEQY
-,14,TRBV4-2,ASSRTGTSFNEKLF
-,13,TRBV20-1,SARAAALSSYEQY
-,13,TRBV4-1,ASSQERQGAYEQY
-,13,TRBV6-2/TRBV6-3,ASSSQRGSTDTQY
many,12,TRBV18,ASSPDTNNQPQH
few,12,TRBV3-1,ASNREGVGGTQY
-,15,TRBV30,AWSVRPSGISTDTQY
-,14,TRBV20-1,SARVPLAGGTGGLF
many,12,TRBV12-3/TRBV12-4,ASSLALGNTEAF
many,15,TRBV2,ASSVGRGAFSNQPQH
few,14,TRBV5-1,ASSLGVGTSNYGYT
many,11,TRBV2,ASSDRYKGEQY
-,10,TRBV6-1,ASRALAGTYY
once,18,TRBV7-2,ASRPGLFAEGGRASVERY
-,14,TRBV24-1,ATSDIAVNSYNEQF
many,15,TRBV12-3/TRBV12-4,ASSAALGQGASRELF
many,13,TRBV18,ASSPTGTMNTEAF
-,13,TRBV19,ASSLTGGMFYEQY
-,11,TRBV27,ASSLGLTGELF
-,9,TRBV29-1,SVVARAGYT
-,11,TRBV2,ASGAGVRNEQF
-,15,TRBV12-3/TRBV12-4,ASSFQVHRTITDTQY
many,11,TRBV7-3,ASSLGGPNEQF
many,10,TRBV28,ASRAAGNTIY
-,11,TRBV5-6,ASSLLGSNGYT
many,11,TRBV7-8,ASSLGADYGYT
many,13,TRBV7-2,ASQSGGTFGNEQF
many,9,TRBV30,AWLVMNGYT
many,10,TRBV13,ASSIRVETQY
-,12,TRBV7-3,ASSPTEGAETQY
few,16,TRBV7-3,ASSPPALQKREPGELF
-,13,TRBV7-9,ASSPRDRVNTEAF
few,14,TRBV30,AWIPWGTSSADTQY
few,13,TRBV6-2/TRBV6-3,ASSYGTSGSYEQY